This TCR beta chain derives from a study of CD8 T cells in Susac syndrome. Study results and caveats: The TCR sequencing and HLA analysis in the study involved a relatively small number of individuals, as the study acknowledged. CD4+ T cell repertoires in Susac syndrome exhibited no evidence of clonal expansion.

After extraction with the RNeasy kit, about 0.45 to 1 ug of the RNA was reverse transcribed using random hexamers. TCRdb reprocessed the immunoSEQ multiplex PCR reads with MiXCR, giving one entry per CDR3 protein. The repertoire holds about 150,000 distinct CDR3 sequences, with 95% to 97% as singletons. Sequencing of TCR beta, carried out with a high-throughput approach, was applied to CD8+ and CD4+ T cells from the blood. Deletions cut 3 bases from V and 4 bases from J, with 6 bases between. The CDR3 sequence is 12 residues long. On this clonotype: What it binds is unknown.

The sequenced material came from CD4+ T cells from PBMCs. This rearrangement joins TRBV12-3 or TRBV12-4 to TRBJ2-5; no firm D call. This TCR was sampled from a human donor with Susac syndrome. The CDR3 coding sequence is TGTGCCAGCAGTTTTTCTGTAGAGACCCAGTACTTC. Encoded protein: CASSFSVETQYF.